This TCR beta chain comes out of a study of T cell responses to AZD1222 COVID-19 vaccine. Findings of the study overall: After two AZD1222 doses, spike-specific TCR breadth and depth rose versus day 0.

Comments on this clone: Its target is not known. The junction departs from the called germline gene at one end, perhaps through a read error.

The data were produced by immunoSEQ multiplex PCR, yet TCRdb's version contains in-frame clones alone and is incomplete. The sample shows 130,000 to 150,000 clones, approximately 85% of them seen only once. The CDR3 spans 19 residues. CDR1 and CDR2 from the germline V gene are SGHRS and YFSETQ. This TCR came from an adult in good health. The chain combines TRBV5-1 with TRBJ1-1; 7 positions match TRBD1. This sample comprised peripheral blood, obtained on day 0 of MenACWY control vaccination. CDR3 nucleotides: TGCGCCAGCAGCTCAACCGACAGGGATCTTAGGGGCAGGAACGCTGAAGCTTTCTTT. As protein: CASSSTDRDLRGRNAEAFF.